This is a list of T cell receptor beta chains from one sample in a study of metastatic and nonmetastatic thyroid tumors. TCRdb re-analyzed the PCR reads using MiXCR. Of roughly 72,000 clones in the sample, 18% were seen once. The sequenced material came from blood. The receptors were sampled from a female donor with papillary thyroid cancer or a benign thyroid nodule (not recorded which). Some clones in this sample may be carry-over from other donors' samples. Both conserved end residues are part of each CDR3. Each record gives: clone size, V gene, D gene, J gene, CDR3 DNA, CDR3 protein. The D gene is left open where the match is weak. Size is stated for part of the rows, as once, few or many counts, or as a class when the clone is expanded.

-	TRBV5-4	TRBD2	TRBJ2-7	TGTGCCAGCAGCTCGGGACTAGACCCCTACGAGCAGTACTTC	CASSSGLDPYEQYF
many	TRBV3-1	TRBD1	TRBJ1-2	TGTGCCAGCAGCCAAGACACGAGGGACAGGGGGAACTATGGCTACACCTTC	CASSQDTRDRGNYGYTF
-	TRBV19	-	TRBJ1-6	TGTGCCAGTAGAAGGCTATTAAATTCACCCCTCCACTTT	CASRRLLNSPLHF
many	TRBV11-2	-	TRBJ2-7	TGTGCCAGCAGCTTGACGGACACCTACGAGCAGTACTTC	CASSLTDTYEQYF
-	TRBV3-1	-	TRBJ1-1	TGTGCCAGCAGCCAAAGGACACCCACTGAAGCTTTCTTT	CASSQRTPTEAFF
-	TRBV5-1	TRBD1	TRBJ1-6	TGCGCCAGCAGTTCGGGACAGGGCCTTTCACCCCTCCACTTT	CASSSGQGLSPLHF
many	TRBV9	-	TRBJ2-1	TGTGCCAGCAGTTCTCTCACCAACAATGAGCAGTTCTTC	CASSSLTNNEQFF
few	TRBV28	TRBD1	TRBJ1-6	TGTGACAGCAGTTTTTGGACTCTGGGACAGAGAAATTCACCACTCCACTTT	CDSSFWTLGQRNSPLHF
many	TRBV20-1	-	TRBJ2-5	TGCAGTGCAGCTGGGACCAACCAAGAGACCCAGTACTTC	CSAAGTNQETQYF
many	TRBV18	TRBD1	TRBJ1-4	TGTGCCAGCCAAATCGGACAGGGGGAGAATGAAAAACTGTTTTTT	CASQIGQGENEKLFF
many	TRBV7-9	-	TRBJ1-4	TGTGCCAGCAGCTCCCGACAGACTAATGAAAAACTGTTTTTT	CASSSRQTNEKLFF
many	TRBV9	-	TRBJ2-2	TGTGCCAGCAGTCGACCATCCAACACCGGGGAGCTGTTTTTT	CASSRPSNTGELFF